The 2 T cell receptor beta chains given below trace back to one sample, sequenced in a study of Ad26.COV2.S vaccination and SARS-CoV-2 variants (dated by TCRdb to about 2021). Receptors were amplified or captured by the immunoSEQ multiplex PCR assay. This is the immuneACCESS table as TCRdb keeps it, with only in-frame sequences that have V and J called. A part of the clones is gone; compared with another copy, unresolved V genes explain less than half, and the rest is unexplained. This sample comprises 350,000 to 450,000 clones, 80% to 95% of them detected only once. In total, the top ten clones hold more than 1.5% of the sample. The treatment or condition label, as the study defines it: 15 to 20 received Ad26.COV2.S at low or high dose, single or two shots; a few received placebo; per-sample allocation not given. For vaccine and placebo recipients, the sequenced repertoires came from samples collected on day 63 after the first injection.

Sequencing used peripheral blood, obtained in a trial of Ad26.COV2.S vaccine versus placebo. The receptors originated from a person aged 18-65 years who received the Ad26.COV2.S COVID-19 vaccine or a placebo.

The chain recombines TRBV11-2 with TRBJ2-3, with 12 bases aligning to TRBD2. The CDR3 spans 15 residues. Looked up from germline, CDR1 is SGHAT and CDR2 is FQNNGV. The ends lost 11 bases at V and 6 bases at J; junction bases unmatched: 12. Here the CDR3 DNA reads TGTGCCCGCCGGGGGCTAGCGGGGGGGAAGGATACGCAGTATTTT. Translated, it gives CARRGLAGGKDTQYF.

DNA for the CDR3: TGTGCCAGCAGCCCCCCCCGGACAGGGCGGAACGAGCAGTACTTC. It encodes CASSPPRTGRNEQYF. The chain uses TRBV28 and TRBJ2-7, with TRBD1 matching 8 bases. The CDR3 contains 15 residues. Germline CDR1 reads MDHEN; CDR2 reads SYDVKM. With 6 bases clipped from V and 5 bases from J, the junction kept 12 bases outside the gene matches. Looking up the rest from reference TRBV28 and TRBJ2-7 gives the full variable domain: DVKVTQSSRYLVKRTGEKVFLECVQDMDHENMFWYRQDPGLGLRLIYFSYDVKMKEKGDIPEGYSVSREKKERFSLILESASTNQTSMYLCASSPPRTGRNEQYFGPGTRLTVT.